This TCR beta chain was profiled in a study of cytomegalovirus exposure and HLA in healthy donors (TCRdb year 2017). About the investigation overall: An earlier analysis of some 620 of the donors reported about 260 Gb of sequence data and 95 million to 130 million unique TCR beta sequences obtained from 150 million to 200 million T cells. Approximately 330 gigabases of sequencing data and roughly 81 million unique TCR sequences made up an early release that covered several hundred HLA-typed donors. Of the 350 to 450 genotyped donors, roughly 85% fell in the genetic ancestry cluster associated with self-reported Caucasian donors. The study aimed to test whether cataloging public T cell receptors could reveal signatures of past pathogen exposure. The T cell repertoires of under 700 subjects were profiled by immunosequencing and related to cytomegalovirus serostatus. A separate validation cohort of about 110 different subjects was used in addition to the 666-subject first cohort. To predict cytomegalovirus infection status, the study brought together high-throughput TCR immunosequencing, statistical association of individual TCRs with disease status, and machine learning. In a later analysis, previously published TCR beta repertoires from 666 donors were re-analyzed and high-resolution HLA genotyping was added so that TCR occurrence patterns could be studied. The later analysis used no new phenotypic data to find candidate immune exposures, relying instead on TCR beta sequences and their occurrence across donors. In an earlier analysis of roughly 540 of the donors, high-throughput TCR beta sequencing was used to judge whether each TCR beta V gene segment behaved as functional or pseudogenic. Donor age, sex, ethnicity and CMV serostatus were collected together with the repertoire data. A later genetic analysis used genome-wide SNP genotypes for about 65% of the 666 donors, treating that subset as a discovery cohort. All discovery cohort repertoires had been generated on a single sequencing platform. HLA typing included class I and class II loci at four-digit resolution. Typing coverage varied by locus: about 620-630 donors for A, B, C, DRB1 and DQB1; approximately 500 for DQA1; about 570 for DPA1; 400 to 480 for DPB1. Because of strong linkage in the cohort, roughly five DR-DQ haplotypes were treated as single units for association and clustering. On average, 235,054 unique TCR beta nucleotide sequences were sequenced per donor among some 420 genotyped donors of the cohort, with 15% to 20% of those sequences being non-productive. Beyond this particular receptor, the publication reports: V-gene and J-gene trimming of TCR beta chains was associated with a missense DCLRE1C variant in a later genetic analysis, and the association was replicated in an independent cohort. The classifier was reported to diagnose cytomegalovirus status with high specificity and sensitivity in both the original and validation cohorts. Immune exposure information for the cohort was limited to CMV serostatus. A later genetic analysis reported fewer N-insertions in productive TCRs among donors in an Asian-associated ancestry cluster than the roughly 620-donor mean. Most TCR sequences were seen in very few donors, while some public TCRs were found in many individuals. Correlated functional status among segregating V segments might reflect linkage disequilibrium, but an unknown experimental factor could not be ruled out. Strong co-occurrence of HLA alleles, especially DR and DQ, made assigning TCR associations to individual alleles difficult. A later analysis reported that several top co-occurrence clusters appeared linked to parvovirus B19, influenza, CMV and Epstein-Barr virus. The sequencing pipeline was judged likely to have produced a cluster of highly shared sequence variants as a technical artifact. The presence/absence analyses assumed that sequencing depth was roughly uniform across donors, and that assumption may not be true. A further reported finding was that TCR beta sequences accurately predicted the HLA-A and HLA-B alleles for most subjects in the first cohort. The authors suggested that the approach could potentially be generalized to other disease states and immunological phenotypes. In a later analysis, most CMV-associated TCR beta chains were found to appear HLA-restricted, with HLA associations seemingly driven largely by CMV exposure. Because counts were too low, about 17 rarely observed V segments, including chromosome 9 orphons, were excluded from the earlier analysis of around 590 of the donors. In a later analysis, some 18,000 TCR beta sequences were associated with specific HLA alleles at a false discovery rate of 0.05. The study gave a list of 150 to 200 TCR beta chains associated with cytomegalovirus. Three of the identified cytomegalovirus-associated TCR beta chains were confirmed in vitro to be specific for cytomegalovirus antigens. In an earlier analysis of more than 450 of the donors, most TCR beta V segments were observed in productive rearrangements about 87% or about 30% of the time, broadly matching IMGT annotations. A later analysis found that HLA-associated TCR beta chains were more clonally expanded and had lower generation probabilities than equally common non-associated chains. A later analysis found that TCR association rates varied across HLA loci, with DRB1 alleles showing the most associated TCRs and HLA-C alleles the fewest. The cohort was sequenced for TCR beta chains only, and without alpha or paired-chain data the features that could be detected were limited. HLA typing was unavailable for some donors at each locus, so association tests used only the typed subset.

The cohort consisted of more than 650 healthy bone marrow donors. At the time of sampling, every cohort member was nominally healthy, though immune exposures that went unrecorded were likely present. The donor was CMV seronegative and belonged to the group of roughly 330 seronegative cohort members. Every donor gave a peripheral blood sample, and the peripheral blood mononuclear cells from that sample were used for TCR beta sequencing. Genomic DNA extraction from the blood cell samples was performed with the Qiagen DNeasy Blood Extraction Kit. The sample holds one count of this clone. What antigen it recognizes has not been identified. No much larger clone exists at a distance of one base, and base qualities are not known. Receptor amplification or capture employed the immunoSEQ multiplex PCR assay. For the multiplex PCR, a mixture combining 60 forward primers for TCR Vbeta segments and 13 reverse primers for TCR Jbeta segments was used. Amplification of the CDR3 region of rearranged TCR beta genes was performed with a multiplex PCR assay on genomic DNA. The amplified TCR beta libraries were sequenced on the Illumina HiSeq System as 87-base-pair reads. The authors processed their data as follows. Across the 500 to 850 repertoires, a later analysis counted some 80 million unique TCR beta chains, around 10 million of which were shared by at least two donors. A nearest-neighbor algorithm error-corrected the raw reads and collapsed the reads into unique sequences, merging closely related sequences to remove PCR and sequencing errors. V, D and J gene segments were assigned by aligning CDR3 sequences to IMGT reference sequences. For a sequence to be retained, at least a six-nucleotide match to both a V gene segment and a J gene segment was required. A rearrangement counted as productive if the CDR3 had no stop codons and remained in frame with V and J, and every other rearrangement counted as non-productive. CDR3 was defined according to IMGT convention as the region running from the second conserved V-encoded cysteine to the conserved J-encoded phenylalanine. In an earlier analysis of 500 to 650 of the donors, sequences lacking an unambiguous match to a single V gene segment were excluded. In an earlier analysis of some 590 of the donors, a V segment was called functional when productive rearrangements were above 56.7%, and segregating when the standard deviation between donors exceeded 5%. A statistical classification framework was developed to diagnose cytomegalovirus status using the catalog of TCR beta chain sequences. V and J gene assignment, in a later analysis, came from comparing TCR nucleotide sequences with IMGT/GENE-DB human TR gene sequences. The TCRdist pipeline was used in a later analysis to assign CDR3 sequences and most-parsimonious VDJ recombination scenarios. In a later analysis, each TCR beta chain was defined by its CDR3 amino acid sequence together with its V-gene family, and reads without a unique V-gene family were excluded. In a later analysis, several hundred highly shared, low-generation-probability nucleotide sequences were removed to address suspected cross-contamination and a sequencing artifact. In a later analysis, a clonal expansion index for each public chain was calculated from normalized within-repertoire ranks of inferred template counts. A later analysis computed generation probabilities with a VDJ recombination model fitted to out-of-frame rearrangements, and checked the results against IGoR. A later analysis scored TCR-TCR, TCR-HLA and TCR-CMV co-occurrence with hypergeometric tests, applying a repertoire-size bias correction to TCR pairs. In a later analysis, false discovery rates were estimated by permuting HLA or CMV assignments 20 times. In a later analysis, co-occurring TCRs were grouped using DBSCAN, and TCRdist sequence similarity was added for clustering within HLA-allele-positive subsets. Repertoires with fewer than 30,000 or more than 120,000 public chains, plus five repertoires with anomalous nucleotide sharing, were excluded from co-occurrence clustering. TCRdb's version of the immuneACCESS table is confined to in-frame rearrangements and falls short of the full clone set. An unresolved V gene accounts for under half of the shortfall where checked; the remainder is of unknown origin. The V and J calls and the clone size are those of that table, but D and trimming were determined from the DNA. This sample gives roughly 170,000 clones in total; around 81% of them show up just once. The top ten clonotypes cover about 2% of the sample.

This TCR derives from a woman between 25 and 40 years old in good health and CMV-seronegative. What was sequenced was PBMCs.

The DNA sequence is TGTGCCTGGACCTCTAGGGTGGGGGGCTCCTACGAGCAGTACTTC. Translated, this is CAWTSRVGGSYEQYF. The sequence links TRBV30 to TRBJ2-7; a tentative D match to TRBD2 spans 6 bases. V is pared back by 4 bases and J by 0 bases, with 16 bases lying between the germline termini. Counted from cysteine to phenylalanine, this CDR3 has 15 amino acids. Only the CDR3 region is kept as DNA, spanning 45 bases read in frame from base 1. In the germline V gene (reference sequence), CDR1 corresponds to GTSNPN and CDR2 to SVGIG. With all but the CDR3 taken from the reference TRBV30 and TRBJ2-7 genes, the full variable domain is: SQTIHQWPATLVQPVGSPLSLECTVEGTSNPNLYWYRQAAGRGLQLLFYSVGIGQISSEVPQNLSASRPQDRQFILSSKKLLLSDSGFYLCAWTSRVGGSYEQYFGPGTRLTVT.